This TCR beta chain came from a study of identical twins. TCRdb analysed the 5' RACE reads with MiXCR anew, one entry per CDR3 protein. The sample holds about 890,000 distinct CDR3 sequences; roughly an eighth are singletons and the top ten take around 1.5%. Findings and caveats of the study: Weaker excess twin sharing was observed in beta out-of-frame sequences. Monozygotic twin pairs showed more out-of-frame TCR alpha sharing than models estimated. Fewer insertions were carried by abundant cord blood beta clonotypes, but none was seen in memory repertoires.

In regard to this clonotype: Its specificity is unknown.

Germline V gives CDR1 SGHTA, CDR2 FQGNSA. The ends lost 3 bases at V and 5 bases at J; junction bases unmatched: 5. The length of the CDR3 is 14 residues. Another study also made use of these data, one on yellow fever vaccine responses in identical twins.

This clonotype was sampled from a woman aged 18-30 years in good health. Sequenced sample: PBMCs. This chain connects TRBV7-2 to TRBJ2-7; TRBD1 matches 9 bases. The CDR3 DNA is TGTGCCAGCAGCTTCGGGGACAGGGCTAACGAGCAGTACTTC. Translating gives CASSFGDRANEQYF.